These 8 T cell receptor beta chains came from one sample sequenced in a study of control samples from healthy donors and cancer patients. TCRdb's table, derived via immunoSEQ multiplex PCR, lists solely in-frame clones and lacks some. The sample has roughly 170,000 clones; about 91% are singletons. The source material was blood. The receptors originated from a woman between 40 and 50 years old in good health.

The chain couples TRBV9 to TRBJ2-7; possible D gene TRBD2, 5 bases. The CDR3 has 14 residues. Trimming shortened V by 4 bases and J by 0 bases, and 11 bases separated the two germline ends. Germline loops: CDR1 SGDLS, CDR2 YYNGEE. The CDR3 nucleotides are TGTGCCAGCAGCATGGCGGGTCTCTCCTACGAGCAGTACTTC. Translation gives CASSMAGLSYEQYF.

Remarks on this clone: This sample also contains other DNA sequences that code for the same CDR3. The chain has TRBV5-1 and TRBJ1-1; TRBD1 is a possible D gene (6 bases). The V end was cut by 0 bases, the J end by 4 bases, with 10 bases between. The germline CDR1 and CDR2 sequences are SGHRS and YFSETQ. This CDR3 has 14 residues. In DNA form, the CDR3 reads TGCGCCAGCAGCTTGGTGGGGGGCGGCACTGAAGCTTTCTTT. It translates to CASSLVGGGTEAFF. Drawing the rest from reference TRBV5-1 and TRBJ1-1, the complete variable domain is KAGVTQTPRYLIKTRGQQVTLSCSPISGHRSVSWYQQTPGQGLQFLFEYFSETQRNKGNFPGRFSGRQFSNSRSEMNVSTLELGDSALYLCASSLVGGGTEAFFGQGTRLTVV.

V gene TRBV5-4 combines with J gene TRBJ2-2; 7 bases are shared with TRBD1. From germline, CDR1 is SGHNT and CDR2 YYREEE (reference sequence). The CDR3 covers 14 residues. V dropped 3 bases and J dropped 5; count of bases not matched to a gene: 4. The DNA of the CDR3 is TGTGCCAGCAGCTCTTTACAGGGGACCGGGGAGCTGTTTTTT. Translated: CASSSLQGTGELFF.

The V call is TRBV10-3, the J call TRBJ1-2; D possibly corresponds to TRBD1 (5 bases). V was pared by 0 bases and J by 1 base, with 6 bases between. The CDR3 extends over 14 amino acids. Germline V gives CDR1 ENHRY, CDR2 SYGVKD. The DNA of the CDR3 is TGTGCCATCAGTGAGTCGGGGGTTAACTATGGCTACACCTTC. It encodes CAISESGVNYGYTF.

The CDR3 spells CASTWWGEGYEQYF. In DNA form, the CDR3 reads TGTGCCAGCACCTGGTGGGGGGAAGGGTACGAGCAGTACTTC. The genes are TRBV5-6 and TRBJ2-7; maybe TRBD2 (6 bases). Looked up from germline, CDR1 is SGHDT and CDR2 is YYEEEE. V was clipped by 6 bases and J by 4 bases, with 17 bases between them. This CDR3 comprises 14 residues.

In this sample, this clone turned up once. The rearrangement uses TRBV4-1 and TRBJ2-2; 9 nucleotides line up with TRBD1. V was pared by 3 bases and J by 6 bases, with 5 bases of the junction left unmatched. The V gene's germline CDR1 is MGHRA and CDR2 YSYEKL. The CDR3 runs to 15 residues. The CDR3 nucleotides are TGCGCCAGCAGCCAGGATAGACAGGGGGCCGGGGAGCTGTTTTTT. Amino acid sequence: CASSQDRQGAGELFF.

V usage is TRBV19 and J usage is TRBJ1-2; 7 bases line up with TRBD1. The CDR3 runs 14 residues. The germline V gene encodes CDR1 LNHDA and CDR2 SQIVND (reference sequence). After removal of 9 bases from V and 0 bases from J, the junction contained 7 bases not matched to a gene. This chain's CDR3 is CASKGQAANYGYTF. The CDR3 DNA reads as TGTGCCAGCAAAGGACAGGCCGCTAACTATGGCTACACCTTC.

Of note for this clone: Other DNA sequences of this sample code for an identical CDR3. The gene calls are TRBV9 and TRBJ2-1; tentative D call: TRBD2 (6 bases). Per the germline V gene, CDR1 is SGDLS and CDR2 is YYNGEE. The V and J ends lost 0 bases and 0 bases respectively, with 7 bases between them. The CDR3 totals 15 residues. CDR3 DNA: TGTGCCAGCAGCGTAGCGGGGGACTCCTACAATGAGCAGTTCTTC. This codes for CASSVAGDSYNEQFF.